One sample yielded the 10 T cell receptor beta chains listed below, sequenced in a study of blood T cell repertoires in COVID-19. Here immunoSEQ multiplex PCR was the method, and the copy in TCRdb shows in-frame clones only, minus some. The sample gives 250,000 or so clones, roughly four fifths of which show up once; about 4.8% is in the top ten. Material for sequencing was peripheral blood. Receptor source: a woman between 65 and 79 years old with acute or convalescent COVID-19.

The chain is built from TRBV18 and TRBJ1-3; 8 bases are a match to TRBD1. The CDR3 runs 17 residues. CDR1 is KGHSH, CDR2 LQKENI, per germline. J was trimmed by 1 base and V by 4 bases; bases with no gene match: 9. Here the CDR3 reads CASSLTGQESSGNTIYF. CDR3 DNA: TGTGCCAGCTCACTTACGGGACAGGAATCATCTGGAAACACCATATATTTT.

The chain recombines TRBV3-1 (or the pseudogene TRBV3-2) with TRBJ1-6; D call uncertain. Germline V gene sequence: CDR1 LGHDT, CDR2 YNNKEL (reference sequence). The CDR3 consists of 14 residues. V was trimmed by 4 bases and J by 8 bases, leaving 12 bases between them. CDR3 sequence (DNA): TGTGCCAGCAGCCCCCGGGTCAAGGATTCACCCCTCCACTTT. Its translation is CASSPRVKDSPLHF.

The chain joins TRBV5-5 to TRBJ1-1; D is undetermined. The CDR3 contains 18 residues. Between the trimmed V and J ends, which lost 4 bases and 1 base, there was a span of 23 bases. CDR1 is SGHKS and CDR2 is YYEKEE in the germline V gene (reference sequence). The DNA for the CDR3 is TGTGCCAGCAGCCAGTCGAGGACTGATATAGTCCCGAACACTGAAGCTTTCTTT. Its translation: CASSQSRTDIVPNTEAFF.

The J gene is TRBJ1-1, the V gene TRBV5-6; 9 nucleotides agree with TRBD1. CDR3 size: 18 residues. The V and J ends lost 4 bases and 0 bases, in that order; junction bases with no gene match: 13. The germline V gene has CDR1 SGHDT and CDR2 YYEEEE. The DNA of the CDR3 is TGTGCCAGCAGCCCCAGGACAGGGGTGATTTTTATGAACACTGAAGCTTTCTTT. Its protein is CASSPRTGVIFMNTEAFF. Variable domain in full (rest from reference TRBV5-6 and TRBJ1-1): DAGVTQSPTHLIKTRGQQVTLRCSPKSGHDTVSWYQQALGQGPQFIFQYYEEEERQRGNFPDRFSGHQFPNYSSELNVNALLLGDSALYLCASSPRTGVIFMNTEAFFGQGTRLTVV.

The chain recombines TRBV6-5 with TRBJ2-1; TRBD2 matches at 8 bases. CDR3 length: 15 amino acids. V was pared by 5 bases and J by 10 bases, with 13 bases of the junction left unmatched. Germline assignment: CDR1 MNHEY and CDR2 SVGAGI. In DNA form, the CDR3 reads TGTGCCAGCAGTACACCCAGTGGGGTAGCGGGGGAGCAGTTCTTC. Amino acid sequence: CASSTPSGVAGEQFF.

The CDR3 DNA is TGCGCCAGCAGCCAAGATTGGGGCTCGAACACCGGGGAGCTGTTTTTT. It codes for CASSQDWGSNTGELFF. The chain links TRBV4-1 to TRBJ2-2; the D gene is possibly TRBD1 (5 bases). CDR1 and CDR2 from the germline V gene are MGHRA and YSYEKL. CDR3 length: 16 residues. With 0 bases removed from V and 0 bases from J, the gap between germline ends came to 8 bases.

This clone was seen just once. V usage is TRBV28 and J usage is TRBJ2-7, with a weak D call TRBD2 (6 bases). The CDR3 totals 15 residues. Germline V CDR1 and CDR2: MDHEN, SYDVKM. The ends were cut back, 6 bases at V and 3 bases at J, with 18 bases in the middle. Here the CDR3 reads CASRPGGVTYYEQYF. CDR3 bases: TGTGCCAGCAGACCAGGCGGGGTTACGTACTACGAGCAGTACTTC.

The chain combines TRBV5-1 with TRBJ2-5, with 11 bases that match TRBD2. There are 15 residues in the CDR3. Trimming at V came to 8 bases and at J to 2 bases, leaving 8 bases not matched to a gene. Germline V gene data show CDR1 as SGHRS and CDR2 as YFSETQ. The CDR3 is CARVTSGGLQETQYF. CDR3 DNA: TGCGCCAGGGTAACTAGCGGGGGACTACAAGAGACCCAGTACTTC.

This clone was seen a single time. V is TRBV5-1 and J is TRBJ1-2; TRBD1 matches at 8 bases. In germline, CDR1 is SGHRS, CDR2 YFSETQ. The junction had 11 bases not matched to a gene; V was cut back by 4 bases and J by 3 bases. This CDR3 is built from 16 residues. The CDR3 DNA follows: TGCGCCAGCAGCGTAGAGGGACAGGCGACCTACTATGGCTACACCTTC. It codes for CASSVEGQATYYGYTF.

This clone showed up just once. The V and J genes are TRBV7-2 and TRBJ1-2; no firm D call. The CDR3 length is 14 residues. The V and J ends lost 1 base and 3 bases respectively, with 9 bases between them. The germline V gene has CDR1 SGHTA and CDR2 FQGNSA. The CDR3 DNA reads TGTGCCAGCAGCTTAGAGAGAACCTACTATGGCTACACCTTC. It is translated as CASSLERTYYGYTF.